This T cell receptor beta chain was identified in a study of naive and memory T cell subsets (dated by TCRdb to between 2016 and 2019). Describing the broader study: Sorted naive and memory T cell subsets from peripheral blood were analyzed in the study using a UMI-based, open-source pipeline for TCR alpha and beta sequencing. The results of the functional CMV T cell responses matched the IgG serology results in every case. RNA was DNase-treated and reverse transcribed with TCR constant-region primers, mostly using SuperScript III.

General findings and caveats noted by the study authors: The repertoire findings for the naive and memory subsets could not be validated against a ground truth because none was available. TCR abundance followed a power law whose exponent differed between naive and memory subsets but was consistent across the three individuals. A clonotype was defined as a single alpha or beta chain sequence rather than as a paired alpha/beta receptor. Following error correction, more than 85% of naive TCR sequences occurred only once, which made naive abundance distributions much steeper than those of memory subsets. RNA-based TCR counts may be influenced by expression changes linked to T cell activation and differentiation. In both CD4 and CD8 cells, the Gini index increased while Shannon and inverse Simpson diversity decreased from naive through CM, EM and EMRA.

Counted from cysteine to phenylalanine, this CDR3 has 15 amino acids. Just CDR3 DNA is preserved here, 45 bases in frame from base 1. V sheds 0 bases and J sheds 6 bases, leaving 16 bases between their ends. From the germline V gene, CDR1 is SGHRS and CDR2 is YFSETQ. As for this clonotype: No cognate antigen has been identified for it. Per-base quality was not reported, and no clone a single base away is much larger than it.

The receptor library was made with UMI-ligation and nested PCR. The beta constant-region primer was an equimolar mix of two oligonucleotides covering both TRBC1 and TRBC2. A single-stranded oligonucleotide carrying the SP2 primer and a 12-nucleotide UMI was ligated to the 3' end of the cDNA by T4 RNA ligase 1. The ligated cDNA went through four rounds of PCR with nested alpha and beta constant-region primers together with the SP2 primer. Incubation of the ligation reaction lasted about 20-25 hours at 16 degrees C. PCR2 was typically run as a SYBR Green qPCR and stopped at a predetermined threshold to prevent over-amplification. Agencourt AMPure XP magnetic beads were used for all purifications after the first. Libraries were quantified by Qubit and checked on a TapeStation, where a main peak was expected near 650 bp. Sequencing of the pooled libraries was done on an Illumina MiSeq using v2 2x251 paired-end kits, which typically yielded roughly 0.9-2.2 million reads per sample. Each sample library was pooled at around 4.1 nM, and roughly 4.5-7% PhiX was included to improve cluster recognition. The published analysis was carried out like this. FASTQ reads processed by Demultiplexor were assigned V and J genes by Decombinator through tag matching that tolerated a single base-pair mismatch. Collapsinator used UMIs to correct both sequencing errors and frequency errors arising from PCR heterogeneity. CDR3Translator translated TCRs and extracted CDR3s from the conserved cysteine to the FGXG phenylalanine, flagging non-productive sequences. Gini, Shannon entropy and inverse Simpson indices were calculated on repertoires subsampled to equal numbers of UMI-defined TCRs. Clonotype abundance distributions were fitted to a power law by maximum likelihood within the linear range. For one naive CD8 sample, the pipeline and MIGEC produced similar UMI counts, unique TCR numbers and clonal distributions. Repertoires were searched for some 7,000 CMV-associated CDR3 sequences compiled from VDJdb and a published dataset. The public reads were quality trimmed at Q25 with fastp and then assembled into clones with MiXCR by TCRdb, keeping productive beta chains. Rows with a matching CDR3 protein are joined into one entry that keeps the most common DNA and genes. The V and J calls were determined by TCRdb, not by the authors. This sample gives about 85,000 distinct CDR3 sequences in total; roughly 14% of them show up just once. In total, the top ten clones hold around 0.9% of the sample.

TCR alpha and beta chain libraries were amplified separately from the second PCR step onward. To determine each donor's CMV status, fresh PBMCs were stimulated overnight with CMV viral lysate, and IFNgamma production from CD4+ T cells was then assessed. CD4 T cells were positively selected with Miltenyi beads, followed by positive selection of CD8 T cells from the CD4-negative fraction. Cells stained for CD3, CD4, CD8, CD45RA, CD27 and a live/dead dye were sorted on a BD Aria II into four subsets by CD45RA and CD27. Three healthy volunteers provided blood, and the blood of each volunteer was split into CD4 and CD8 T cells and then into four differentiation subsets. Approximately 120 ml of peripheral blood was collected from each donor, and PBMC were isolated by Ficoll-Paque PLUS density-gradient centrifugation. After sorting, cells were lysed in RLT buffer, RNA was extracted using a Qiagen RNeasy kit, and the extracted RNA was stored at -80 degrees C.

The sequencing sample was made of central memory CD4+ T cells from blood. What the cell subset or site label conveys for this sample: central memory, CD45RA- CD27+. The sequence came from a human donor in good health. This chain joins TRBV5-1 to TRBJ2-7; the best D guess is TRBD2, with 6 bases matching. CDR3 reads: CASSLAGGLSGEQYF. The nucleotide sequence is TGCGCCAGCAGCTTGGCCGGAGGGTTGAGTGGCGAGCAGTACTTC.